The 24 T cell receptor beta chains given below trace back to one sample, sequenced in a study of T cell changes during pregnancy in multiple sclerosis (dated by TCRdb to between 2019 and 2020). The method behind the library was the immunoSEQ multiplex PCR assay. TCRdb's version of the immuneACCESS table is confined to in-frame rearrangements and falls short of the full clone set. An unresolved V gene accounts for under half of the shortfall where checked; the remainder is of unknown origin. The sample table contains roughly 52,000 clones; only one count was recorded for 85% to 95% of them. The biggest ten clones account for about 0.25% of the sample. The specimen was CD4+ T cells from peripheral blood mononuclear cells, collected in the third trimester of pregnancy. These receptors were collected from a female donor with multiple sclerosis, enrolled in a pregnancy study.

The V and J genes are TRBV6-1 and TRBJ2-7; the match to TRBD1 covers 7 bases. The length of the CDR3 is 13 residues. Germline lookup yields CDR1 MNHNS and CDR2 SASEGT. V trimming: 8 bases; J trimming: 1 base; junction bases outside the gene matches: 5. CDR3 in DNA: TGTGCCAGCGGCCGACAGGGTTCCTACGAGCAGTACTTC. It specifies CASGRQGSYEQYF.

The chain uses TRBV6-4 and TRBJ2-3, with 7 bases that match TRBD2. Germline V gives CDR1 MRHNA, CDR2 SNTAGT. Trimming cost V 4 bases and J 2 bases; bases outside gene matches: 3. CDR3 length: 14 amino acids. The CDR3 coding sequence is TGTGCCAGCAGTGCGGGGGGTGTCACAGATACGCAGTATTTT. Translating it yields CASSAGGVTDTQYF.

CDR3 loop: CASSYDNSGANVLTF. Written as DNA, the CDR3 is TGTGCCAGCAGTTACGACAACTCTGGGGCCAACGTCCTGACTTTC. The J gene is TRBJ2-6, the V gene TRBV6-5; D ambiguous. Trimming removed 2 bases at V and 0 bases at J, with 5 bases between. Germline CDR1 is MNHEY and CDR2 is SVGAGI. This CDR3 has 15 amino acids.

The chain uses TRBV29-1 and TRBJ2-3; 7 nucleotides match TRBD2. The CDR3 length is 12 residues. V shed 5 bases, J shed 6 bases, and the junction held 5 bases outside the gene matches. CDR1 and CDR2 (germline): SQVTM, ANQGSEA. As DNA, the CDR3 is TGCAGCGTTAACCCCGGGGGGGATACGCAGTATTTT. Its translation is CSVNPGGDTQYF.

The table lists this clone with a count of one. The rearrangement uses TRBV30 and TRBJ2-2; 15 nucleotides line up with TRBD2. The CDR3 totals 16 residues. V was pared by 3 bases and J by 4 bases, with 3 bases of the junction left unmatched. The germline V gene encodes CDR1 GTSNPN and CDR2 SVGIG (reference sequence). Written as DNA, the CDR3 is TGTGCCTGGAGCCCGGGACTAGCGGGAGGCACCGGGGAGCTGTTTTTT. Translation: CAWSPGLAGGTGELFF.

This clone was observed a handful of times. The J gene is TRBJ1-6, the V gene TRBV5-1, with D perhaps TRBD1 (5 bases). V lost 2 bases to trimming and J lost 6 bases, with 15 bases between them. The germline V gene has CDR1 SGHRS and CDR2 YFSETQ. CDR3 size: 16 residues. This CDR3 reads CASSLDSWGINSPLHF. CDR3 sequence (DNA): TGCGCCAGCAGCTTAGACAGTTGGGGTATTAATTCACCCCTCCACTTT.

In DNA, the CDR3 is TGTGCCAGCAGCGTACTAGCGGGATTGACAGATACGCAGTATTTT. This gives the protein CASSVLAGLTDTQYF. The V gene is TRBV9, the J gene TRBJ2-3; 9 bases fit TRBD2. The length of the CDR3 is 15 residues. Germline V gene sequence: CDR1 SGDLS, CDR2 YYNGEE. V lost 1 base to trimming and J lost 3 bases; unmatched junction nucleotides: 3.

This clone was observed a few times. The V gene is TRBV19, the J gene TRBJ1-1; TRBD1 might be the D (5 bases). From germline, CDR1 is LNHDA and CDR2 SQIVND (reference sequence). The CDR3 runs 13 residues. The V end was cut by 4 bases, the J end by 4 bases, with 10 bases between. The CDR3 DNA follows: TGTGCCAGTAGTAATCAGGGCGGCACTGAAGCTTTCTTT. This encodes CASSNQGGTEAFF.

The chain couples TRBV2 to TRBJ1-6; D gene unclear. This CDR3 has 15 residues. The germline V gene has CDR1 SNHLY and CDR2 FYNNEI. V was shortened by 4 bases and J by 4 bases, with 11 bases between the two germline ends. The CDR3 DNA follows: TGTGCCAGCAGTGGCGGTAGGCAGTATAATTCACCCCTCCACTTT. Protein product: CASSGGRQYNSPLHF.

The chain recombines TRBV6-1 with TRBJ1-2, with D possibly matching TRBD1 (6 bases). Trimming pared 5 bases from V and 2 bases from J, leaving 9 bases between. The CDR3 contains 13 residues. The germline gives CDR1 MNHNS, CDR2 SASEGT. CDR3 coding DNA: TGTGCCAGCAGTCACAGGGAGAACTATGGCTACACCTTC. Its translation: CASSHRENYGYTF.

The chain joins TRBV7-2 to TRBJ2-3; 12 nucleotides match TRBD2. CDR1 and CDR2 (germline): SGHTA, FQGNSA. The junction had 5 bases not matched to a gene; V was cut back by 5 bases and J by 2 bases. This CDR3 is built from 16 residues. CDR3 coding DNA: TGTGCCAGCAGCATGGGACTAGCGGGCCCCACAGATACGCAGTATTTT. Translation gives CASSMGLAGPTDTQYF. Supplemented by reference TRBV7-2 and TRBJ2-3, the full variable domain reads GAGVSQSPSNKVTEKGKDVELRCDPISGHTALYWYRQSLGQGLEFLIYFQGNSAPDKSGLPSDRFSAERTGGSVSTLTIQRTQQEDSAVYLCASSMGLAGPTDTQYFGPGTRLTVL.

The chain is built from TRBV18 and TRBJ2-5; a weak D match, TRBD2 (6 bases). V was shortened by 1 base and J by 5 bases, with 14 bases between the two germline ends. Germline V gene data show CDR1 as KGHSH and CDR2 as LQKENI. This CDR3 contains 15 residues. CDR3 loop: CASSPLLGGRETQYF. The CDR3 DNA sequence: TGTGCCAGCTCACCACTTTTGGGGGGTCGGGAGACCCAGTACTTC. Supplemented by reference TRBV18 and TRBJ2-5, the full variable domain reads NAGVMQNPRHLVRRRGQEARLRCSPMKGHSHVYWYRQLPEEGLKFMVYLQKENIIDESGMPKERFSAEFPKEGPSILRIQQVVRGDSAAYFCASSPLLGGRETQYFGPGTRLLVL.

The chain employs TRBV28 and TRBJ1-5; no clear D gene. Germline CDR1 MDHEN, CDR2 SYDVKM. The CDR3 contains 12 residues. V dropped 5 bases and J dropped 6 bases, with 8 bases sitting between them. The CDR3 DNA reads as TGTGCCAGCAGTCAAACAAGTCAGCCCCAGCATTTT. It codes for CASSQTSQPQHF.

The V gene is TRBV10-3, the J gene TRBJ2-2, with TRBD1 matching over 11 bases. Per the germline V gene, CDR1 is ENHRY and CDR2 is SYGVKD. This CDR3 is built from 16 residues. V lost 4 bases and J lost 7; bases outside the gene matches: 8. The CDR3 DNA sequence: TGTGCCATCAGTGCTCCCGGGACAGGGGGTTTCGGGGAGCTGTTTTTT. Its translation is CAISAPGTGGFGELFF.

The chain is built from TRBV28 and TRBJ2-7; 13 bases are shared with TRBD2. The CDR3 consists of 16 residues. J was trimmed by 2 bases and V by 6 bases; bases with no gene match: 7. Germline CDR1 is MDHEN and CDR2 is SYDVKM. CDR3 coding DNA: TGTGCCAGCAGCAAAACGGGACTAGCGGGAACCTACGAGCAGTACTTC. Its translation is CASSKTGLAGTYEQYF.

The V and J genes are TRBV2 and TRBJ1-4, with 9 bases that match TRBD1. CDR1 and CDR2 (germline): SNHLY, FYNNEI. V shed 6 bases, J shed 6 bases, and the junction held 5 bases outside the gene matches. This CDR3 region has 14 residues. DNA for the CDR3: TGTGCCAGCAGGTTCCGGGACAGGGATGAAAAACTGTTTTTT. Its translation is CASRFRDRDEKLFF.

The rearrangement joins TRBV28 to TRBJ1-1; 9 nucleotides line up with TRBD1. The germline gives CDR1 MDHEN, CDR2 SYDVKM. The ends lost 6 bases at V and 1 base at J; junction bases unmatched: 3. There are 14 residues in the CDR3. The CDR3 DNA reads as TGTGCCAGCAGCTCGGGACAGGGGAACACTGAAGCTTTCTTT. It yields the protein CASSSGQGNTEAFF.

This rearrangement joins TRBV6-5 to TRBJ2-5; TRBD2 is a possible D gene (6 bases). The V and J ends lost 6 bases and 1 base respectively, with 12 bases between them. The CDR3 spans 14 residues. CDR1 and CDR2 (germline): MNHEY, SVGAGI. The CDR3 sequence is CASRRGGIQETQYF. The CDR3 DNA sequence: TGTGCCAGCAGGAGGGGAGGCATCCAAGAGACCCAGTACTTC.

The V and J genes are TRBV7-2 and TRBJ2-5; 7 bases line up with TRBD1. There are 13 residues in the CDR3. Germline V lookup: CDR1 SGHTA, CDR2 FQGNSA. V lost 5 bases to trimming and J lost 11 bases; unmatched junction nucleotides: 11. The CDR3: CASSLGQAPSQYF. CDR3 DNA: TGTGCCAGCAGCCTCGGACAGGCCCCTTCGCAGTACTTC. The variable domain in full, with the rest retrieved from reference TRBV7-2 and TRBJ2-5, is GAGVSQSPSNKVTEKGKDVELRCDPISGHTALYWYRQSLGQGLEFLIYFQGNSAPDKSGLPSDRFSAERTGGSVSTLTIQRTQQEDSAVYLCASSLGQAPSQYFGPGTRLLVL.

This rearrangement joins TRBV6-1 to TRBJ1-2; 7 bases are a match to TRBD1. CDR3 length equals 13 residues. With V trimmed by 4 bases and J by 6 bases, 5 bases remained unmatched. From germline, CDR1 is MNHNS and CDR2 SASEGT. Here the CDR3 DNA reads TGTGCCAGCAGTGCTACAGGGGCTGATGGCTACACCTTC. Protein sequence: CASSATGADGYTF.

This clone was recorded once. V is TRBV6-1 and J is TRBJ1-2, with a weak D call TRBD1 (6 bases). In germline, CDR1 is MNHNS, CDR2 SASEGT. CDR3 length: 15 amino acids. V was pared by 3 bases and J by 4 bases, with 15 bases between. The CDR3 region is CASSEGGARGYGYTF. In nucleotides, the CDR3 is TGTGCCAGCAGTGAGGGGGGGGCCCGGGGCTATGGCTACACCTTC.

The V call is TRBV2, the J call TRBJ2-7; 12 bases are shared with TRBD1. The trim removed 7 bases at V and 0 bases at J, leaving 7 bases unmatched. CDR1 and CDR2 (germline): SNHLY, FYNNEI. The CDR3 length is 16 residues. The CDR3 protein is CASIPGQGALSYEQYF. In DNA, the CDR3 is TGTGCCAGCATTCCGGGACAGGGGGCTCTCTCCTACGAGCAGTACTTC.

The chain carries TRBV7-3 and TRBJ2-7; TRBD1 aligns across 12 bases. V was clipped by 0 bases and J by 5 bases; unmatched bases: 2. The germline CDR1 and CDR2 sequences are SGHTA and FQGTGA. The CDR3 is made up of 15 amino acids. Here the CDR3 reads CASSLTGTGGHEQYF. CDR3 coding DNA: TGTGCCAGCAGCTTAACCGGGACAGGGGGCCACGAGCAGTACTTC.

The genes are TRBV6-1 and TRBJ2-7; 9 bases line up with TRBD2. V shed 4 bases and J 9 bases; nucleotides not matched to a gene: 7. CDR3 length: 13 residues. CDR1 and CDR2 from the germline V gene are MNHNS and SASEGT. The CDR3 here is CASSGPGLARQYF. Written as DNA, the CDR3 is TGTGCCAGCAGTGGCCCGGGACTAGCTCGGCAGTACTTC.